This TCR beta chain was sequenced for a study of T cell responses to AZD1222 COVID-19 vaccine. Study-wide background: Analyses pooled second doses at about 4 or about 12 weeks. Study-wide results and limits: Targeting of unmutated variant regions was reportedly seen in nearly half of spike-specific TCRs. Across spike, vaccine-associated CD4 TCRs were found, dominant at 160-218 and 743-854.

Assay used: immunoSEQ multiplex PCR; TCRdb lists only in-frame clones, some missing. Altogether just under 95,000 clones are present, roughly 90% being singletons, with the ten largest covering 10% to 15%. There are a few counts of this clone. Its antigen is not known. Specimen: peripheral blood, collected on day 0 of AZD1222 vaccination. The sequence was collected from an adult in good health.

CDR3 loop: CASSELDSNQPQHF. The CDR3 coding sequence is TGCGCCAGCAGTGAATTGGATAGCAATCAGCCCCAGCATTTT. The genes are TRBV10-2 and TRBJ1-5; D gene unclear. CDR1 WSHSY and CDR2 SAAADI come from the germline V gene. This CDR3 comprises 14 residues. Trimming took 3 bases from V and 0 from J, leaving 6 bases between them.